The rows below give T cell receptor beta chains drawn from one sample of a study of cytomegalovirus exposure and HLA in healthy donors. Produced via immunoSEQ multiplex PCR; TCRdb's table is partial and in-frame only. The sample holds about 130,000 clones, around 9% seen once. Source material: PBMCs. All receptors derive from a man aged 35-49 years in good health and CMV-seronegative. Each CDR3 is given with its conserved first and last residue. The order of the fields is V gene, J gene, CDR3 protein.

TRBV7-9	TRBJ2-1	CASSLTGGPNEQFF
TRBV11-3	TRBJ2-1	CASSRSRGLREQFF
TRBV27	TRBJ2-3	CASSFPTSRDTQYF
TRBV10-3	TRBJ1-5	CAISEEYSNQPQHF
TRBV6-5	TRBJ2-1	CASSPTDLADEQFF
TRBV10-3	TRBJ2-7	CAISDRQGGRESEQYF
TRBV7-2	TRBJ2-1	CASSFAGGNEQFF
TRBV6-5	TRBJ1-2	CASSYSGTPLSGGYTF
TRBV18	TRBJ2-1	CASSPGGLAVGEQFF
TRBV5-4	TRBJ2-5	CASSLQLAGETQYF
TRBV5-6	TRBJ1-5	CASSFPGCSNQPQHF
TRBV27	TRBJ2-5	CASSPLGTGSKETQYF
TRBV2	TRBJ2-2	CASTSQGLNTGELFF
TRBV9	TRBJ2-3	CASSSLDGRDISTDTQYF
TRBV4-1	TRBJ1-2	CASSQYTGQNYGYTF
TRBV28	TRBJ1-1	CASSTYRGQVTEAFF
TRBV11-2	TRBJ2-2	CASSSGLAGGTGELFF